The rows below give T cell receptor beta chains drawn from one sample of a study of cytomegalovirus exposure and HLA in healthy donors. Here immunoSEQ multiplex PCR was the method, and the copy in TCRdb shows in-frame clones only, minus some. The sample includes some 250,000 clones, 80% to 85% of them seen just once. Specimen: PBMCs. These receptors were taken from a woman aged 55-70 years in good health and CMV-seropositive. CDR3s include the opening cysteine and the closing phenylalanine or tryptophan. Fields, in order: V gene, D gene, J gene, clone size, CDR3 protein, CDR3 DNA. A D gene is named only where the DNA matches it firmly. Rows give clone size only sometimes, using once, few, many, or a class for an expanded clone.

TRBV28	NA	TRBJ2-7	NA	CASSLWSRNYEQYF	TGTGCCAGCAGTTTATGGTCTAGGAACTACGAGCAGTACTTC
TRBV4-1	TRBD2	TRBJ2-7	NA	CASSQEVIAGSYEQYF	TGCGCCAGCAGCCAAGAAGTGATAGCGGGATCCTACGAGCAGTACTTC
TRBV2	TRBD1	TRBJ1-4	NA	CATTDREEKKLFF	TGTGCCACGACGGACAGGGAAGAGAAAAAACTGTTTTTT
TRBV10-2	TRBD2	TRBJ2-1	NA	CASSSSGSSYNEQFF	TGCGCCAGCAGTAGTAGCGGGAGCTCCTACAATGAGCAGTTCTTC
TRBV4-1	TRBD2	TRBJ2-7	NA	CASSQEGTSGSGYEQYF	TGCGCCAGCAGCCAAGAGGGGACTAGCGGGAGCGGCTACGAGCAGTACTTC
TRBV5-4	TRBD1	TRBJ1-2	NA	CASSLAQTGPTGSYGYTF	TGTGCCAGCAGCTTGGCACAGACAGGGCCGACGGGTAGCTATGGCTACACCTTC
TRBV19	NA	TRBJ1-5	NA	CASSITRSNQPQHF	TGTGCCAGTAGTATAACGAGGAGCAATCAGCCCCAGCATTTT
TRBV19	NA	TRBJ1-4	NA	CASSINRSREKLFF	TGTGCCAGTAGTATAAACCGGTCGCGAGAAAAACTGTTTTTT
TRBV7-3	TRBD1	TRBJ2-5	NA	CASSLNRDRGGETQYF	TGTGCCAGCAGCTTGAACCGGGACAGGGGAGGGGAGACCCAGTACTTC
TRBV2	NA	TRBJ2-5	few	CAISLIEETQYF	TGTGCCATCAGCCTTATAGAAGAGACCCAGTACTTC
TRBV6-5	TRBD2	TRBJ2-1	once	CASNEGGPGRNEQFF	TGTGCCAGCAATGAGGGAGGGCCAGGGAGGAATGAGCAGTTCTTC
TRBV5-4	TRBD1	TRBJ1-1	NA	CASSQWDSDTEAFF	TGTGCCAGCAGCCAGTGGGACAGCGACACTGAAGCTTTCTTT
TRBV6-4	NA	TRBJ2-1	NA	CASSDSGEGGEQFF	TGTGCCAGCAGTGACTCGGGGGAGGGGGGTGAGCAGTTCTTC
TRBV19	NA	TRBJ1-2	NA	CASSIDLRTVYGYTF	TGTGCCAGTAGTATAGATCTTCGGACAGTCTATGGCTACACCTTC
TRBV30	TRBD1	TRBJ2-1	NA	CAWAQGAASYNEQFF	TGTGCCTGGGCACAGGGGGCGGCGTCCTACAATGAGCAGTTCTTC
TRBV19	NA	TRBJ2-6	NA	CASRRTGSSGANVLTF	TGTGCCAGTAGGCGTACAGGGTCCTCTGGGGCCAACGTCCTGACTTTC
TRBV11-2	NA	TRBJ1-1	few	CASSTNRQFKAFF	TGTGCCAGCAGCACCAATAGACAGTTTAAAGCTTTCTTT
TRBV2	NA	TRBJ2-7	NA	CASSEVNEQYF	TGTGCCAGCAGTGAAGTTAACGAGCAGTACTTC
TRBV5-1	TRBD2	TRBJ2-1	NA	CASRGSGSGNEQFF	TGCGCCAGCAGAGGTAGCGGGAGTGGCAATGAGCAGTTCTTC
TRBV7-9	TRBD1	TRBJ2-7	NA	CASSPGQIYEQYF	TGTGCCAGCAGCCCGGGACAGATCTACGAGCAGTACTTC
TRBV28	TRBD2	TRBJ2-7	NA	CASRGVAGGYEQYF	TGTGCCAGCAGGGGAGTAGCGGGAGGGTACGAGCAGTACTTC
TRBV28	NA	TRBJ2-7	NA	CASSFMSGGKGVYEQYF	TGTGCCAGCAGTTTTATGTCCGGGGGGAAGGGGGTCTACGAGCAGTACTTC
TRBV2	NA	TRBJ1-2	NA	CASSELGGQDGYTF	TGTGCCAGCAGTGAACTCGGCGGACAAGATGGCTACACCTTC
TRBV27	TRBD1	TRBJ1-6	NA	CASSGGQGSSPLHF	TGTGCCAGCAGCGGGGGACAGGGCAGTTCACCCCTCCACTTT
TRBV6-5	NA	TRBJ1-2	NA	CASSYGPVVYGYTF	TGTGCCAGCAGTTACGGCCCCGTGGTCTATGGCTACACCTTC
TRBV27	NA	TRBJ2-1	NA	CASTGFNEQFF	TGTGCCAGCACAGGGTTCAATGAGCAGTTCTTC
TRBV7-9	TRBD1	TRBJ2-1	NA	CASSLAAGTVSYNEQFF	TGTGCCAGCAGCTTAGCTGCCGGGACAGTCTCCTACAATGAGCAGTTCTTC
TRBV18	TRBD2	TRBJ2-3	few	CASSPSGTSGTDTQYF	TGTGCCAGCTCACCATCCGGGACTAGCGGCACAGATACGCAGTATTTT
TRBV18	NA	TRBJ2-1	NA	CASSPSRGEQFF	TGTGCCAGCTCACCCTCCCGGGGTGAGCAGTTCTTC
TRBV11-2	NA	TRBJ2-1	NA	CASSPVGTRPFNEQFF	TGTGCCAGCAGCCCCGTGGGGACAAGGCCCTTCAATGAGCAGTTCTTC
TRBV6-1	NA	TRBJ1-2	NA	CASIRGGYGYTF	TGTGCCAGCATCAGAGGGGGCTATGGCTACACCTTC
TRBV13	TRBD2	TRBJ2-3	NA	CASSPRGLAGGTVTQYF	TGTGCCAGCAGCCCCAGAGGGCTAGCGGGAGGGACAGTTACGCAGTATTTT
TRBV5-4	TRBD2	TRBJ2-1	NA	CASSLAGEQFF	TGTGCCAGCAGCCTAGCGGGTGAGCAGTTCTTC
TRBV6-5	TRBD1	TRBJ2-1	few	CASSKPGQGGNEQFF	TGTGCCAGCAGTAAGCCGGGACAGGGAGGGAATGAGCAGTTCTTC
TRBV4-2	NA	TRBJ1-6	NA	CASSHRQNDNSPLHF	TGTGCCAGCAGCCACAGACAGAACGATAATTCACCCCTCCACTTT
TRBV15	NA	TRBJ1-2	NA	CATSRDGQGGNYGYTF	TGTGCCACCAGCAGAGATGGGCAGGGAGGCAACTATGGCTACACCTTC
TRBV7-8	TRBD1	TRBJ2-7	NA	CASSSPGQGTSYEQYF	TGTGCCAGCAGTTCTCCGGGACAGGGGACCTCCTACGAGCAGTACTTC
TRBV2	NA	TRBJ2-5	once	CASNQEYQETQYF	TGTGCCTCCAACCAGGAATACCAAGAGACCCAGTACTTC
TRBV9	NA	TRBJ1-3	NA	CASSVGGGVGNTIYF	TGTGCCAGCAGCGTAGGGGGGGGCGTTGGAAACACCATATATTTT
TRBV2	TRBD1	TRBJ1-1	NA	CASSGDRDTEAFF	TGTGCCAGCAGTGGGGACAGGGACACTGAAGCTTTCTTT
TRBV18	TRBD1	TRBJ1-2	NA	CASSLQGVVDYGYTF	TGTGCCAGCTCACTCCAGGGGGTTGTTGACTATGGCTACACCTTC
TRBV28	TRBD2	TRBJ2-1	NA	CASSTPSGKGIYEQFF	TGTGCCAGCAGTACCCCTAGCGGGAAAGGTATATATGAGCAGTTCTTC
TRBV6-6	NA	TRBJ2-7	NA	CASNPGGGWLYEQYF	TGTGCCAGCAACCCTGGGGGAGGTTGGCTCTACGAGCAGTACTTC
TRBV7-9	TRBD2	TRBJ2-3	once	CASSWTRDTQYF	TGTGCCAGCAGCTGGACTAGAGATACGCAGTATTTT
TRBV5-6	NA	TRBJ1-4	NA	CASSLRPLRGVTGTEKLFF	TGTGCCAGCAGCTTAAGACCCCTAAGGGGAGTTACAGGGACAGAAAAACTGTTTTTT
TRBV29-1	TRBD1	TRBJ2-1	NA	CSVMGTGDNEQFF	TGCAGCGTTATGGGGACAGGGGACAATGAGCAGTTCTTC
TRBV14	NA	TRBJ1-2	NA	CASSQGTGSLNGYTF	TGTGCCAGCAGCCAAGGTACAGGGAGTCTTAATGGCTACACCTTC
TRBV5-1	TRBD2	TRBJ2-1	NA	CASSSLKTSGRATNEQFF	TGCGCCAGCAGCTCCCTCAAAACTAGCGGGAGGGCCACTAATGAGCAGTTCTTC
TRBV7-9	TRBD2	TRBJ2-3	NA	CASSFRTDTTSGNTDTQYF	TGTGCCAGCAGCTTCCGCACCGACACGACTAGCGGGAACACAGATACGCAGTATTTT